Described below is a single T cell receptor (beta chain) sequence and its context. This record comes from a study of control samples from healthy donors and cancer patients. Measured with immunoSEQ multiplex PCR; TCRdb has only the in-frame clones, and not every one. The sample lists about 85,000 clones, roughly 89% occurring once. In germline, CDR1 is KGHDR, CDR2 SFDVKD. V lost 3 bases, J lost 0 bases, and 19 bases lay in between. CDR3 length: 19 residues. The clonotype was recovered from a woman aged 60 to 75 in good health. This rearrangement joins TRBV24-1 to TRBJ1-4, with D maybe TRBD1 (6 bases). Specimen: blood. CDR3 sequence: CATSDPGDGVSATNEKLFF. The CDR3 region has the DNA TGTGCCACCAGTGATCCAGGGGACGGGGTATCCGCAACTAATGAAAAACTGTTTTTT.